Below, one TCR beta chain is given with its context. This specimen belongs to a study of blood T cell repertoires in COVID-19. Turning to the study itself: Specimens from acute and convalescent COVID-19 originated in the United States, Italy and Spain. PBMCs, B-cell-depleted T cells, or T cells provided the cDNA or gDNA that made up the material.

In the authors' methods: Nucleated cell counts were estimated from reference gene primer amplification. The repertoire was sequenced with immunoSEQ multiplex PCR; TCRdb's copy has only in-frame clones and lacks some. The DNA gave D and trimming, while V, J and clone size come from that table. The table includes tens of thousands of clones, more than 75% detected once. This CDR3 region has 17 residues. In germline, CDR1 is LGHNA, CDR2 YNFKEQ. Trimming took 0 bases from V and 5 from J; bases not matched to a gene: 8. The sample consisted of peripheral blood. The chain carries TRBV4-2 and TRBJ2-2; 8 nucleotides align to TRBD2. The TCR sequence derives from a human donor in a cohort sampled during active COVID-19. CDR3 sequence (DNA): TGTGCCAGCAGCCAAGAAGTGGCGCGGGGGGTAACCGGGGAGCTGTTTTTT. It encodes CASSQEVARGVTGELFF.